Listed below are T cell receptor beta chains from one sample, sequenced in a study of blood T cell repertoires in COVID-19. The data were produced by immunoSEQ multiplex PCR, yet TCRdb's version contains in-frame clones alone and is incomplete. The table lists under 200,000 clones, around 80% of them singletons. Source material: peripheral blood. The receptors derive from a man in his 60s with acute or convalescent COVID-19. Each CDR3 is given with its conserved first and last residue. The D gene is left open where the match is weak. Some rows mark clone size as missing; the rest say once, few, many or name a class of expanded clone.

.,once,TRBV19,TRBJ1-2,TGTGCCAGTAGTATTTGGGCAGGGGCTAACTATGGCTACACCTTC,CASSIWAGANYGYTF
.,many,TRBV7-3,TRBJ2-1,TGTGCCAGCAGCCTGTTGGCTGGAGCCTACAATGAGCAGTTCTTC,CASSLLAGAYNEQFF
.,.,TRBV19,TRBJ2-1,TGTGCCAGTAGTATAAAGCGTAGACGACCCTACAATGAGCAGTTCTTC,CASSIKRRRPYNEQFF
TRBD2,.,TRBV29-1,TRBJ2-1,TGCAGCGTCGAGTGGCGAACCGGGACTAGTGGCGACTTTGAGCAGTTCTTC,CSVEWRTGTSGDFEQFF
.,few,TRBV6-1,TRBJ1-1,TGTGCCAGCAGTGACCTAGTAAGGACTGAAGCTTTCTTT,CASSDLVRTEAFF
.,.,TRBV3-1/TRBV3-2,TRBJ1-1,TGTGCCAGCAGCCAATCCAATAACACTGAAGCTTTCTTT,CASSQSNNTEAFF
TRBD2,.,TRBV7-3,TRBJ2-1,TGTGCCAGCAGCCCGTCCGGGACTAGCGGGATCTACAATGAGCAGTTCTTC,CASSPSGTSGIYNEQFF
.,.,TRBV7-9,TRBJ2-3,TGTGCCAGCAGGTGGAGGGGAAGATTAGGCACAGATACGCAGTATTTT,CASRWRGRLGTDTQYF
.,.,TRBV28,TRBJ2-4,TGTGCCAGCAGTTCCAGGTTGGCCAAAAACATTCAGTACTTC,CASSSRLAKNIQYF
.,.,TRBV29-1,TRBJ1-2,TGCAGCGTGTTGGGGGGGGACTATGGCTACACCTTC,CSVLGGDYGYTF
TRBD2,.,TRBV27,TRBJ2-1,TGTGCCAGCAGTTCACCTAGCGGGCGGAACACTAACAATGAGCAGTTCTTC,CASSSPSGRNTNNEQFF
.,.,TRBV2,TRBJ1-5,TGTGCCAGCAGTGGGAGGGAGGGCTCTCCCAATCAGCCCCAGCATTTT,CASSGREGSPNQPQHF
TRBD1,.,TRBV7-9,TRBJ1-6,TGTGCCAGCAGCTTCCCCGGGACAGGGAGGAATTATTCACCCCTCCACTTT,CASSFPGTGRNYSPLHF
.,.,TRBV6-5,TRBJ1-4,TGTGCCAGCATAGAGGGAGGGGCCGTTGAAAAACTGTTTTTT,CASIEGGAVEKLFF
.,few,TRBV6-1,TRBJ1-1,TGTGCCAGCAGTGAGGAGGGATACACTGAAGCTTTCTTT,CASSEEGYTEAFF
.,.,TRBV30,TRBJ1-4,TGTGCCTGGAGCGCCGGGCGCGGGGAATATGAAAAACTGTTTTTT,CAWSAGRGEYEKLFF
TRBD1,.,TRBV5-4,TRBJ1-4,TGTGCCAGCAGCGGTACAGGGGGCAATGAAAAACTGTTTTTT,CASSGTGGNEKLFF
TRBD2,.,TRBV5-1,TRBJ2-4,TGCGCCAGCAGCCCCTCCCCTGAGAGCGGGATCATCATTGGAGCCAAAAACATTCAGTACTTC,CASSPSPESGIIIGAKNIQYF
.,once,TRBV6-1,TRBJ1-5,TGTGCCAGCAGTGAACCCCTAGGGAGGCCCAGCAATCAGCCCCAGCATTTT,CASSEPLGRPSNQPQHF
.,once,TRBV27,TRBJ2-4,TGTGCCAGCAGTTTAACTAGGACAGGAGGGGGCAAAAACATTCAGTACTTC,CASSLTRTGGGKNIQYF
.,once,TRBV24-1,TRBJ1-1,TGTGCCACCAGTGATCTACATAAAAGGGAAGGTAATCCGGAGGGAACTGAAGCTTTCTTT,CATSDLHKREGNPEGTEAFF
.,.,TRBV7-3,TRBJ1-5,TGTGCCAGCAGCTTAAAAGGAGGCAATCAGCCCCAGCATTTT,CASSLKGGNQPQHF
.,.,TRBV4-3,TRBJ1-2,TGCGCCAGCAGCCATCGGAACAGGGCAAACTATGGCTACACCTTC,CASSHRNRANYGYTF
.,.,TRBV5-1,TRBJ2-6,TGCGCCAGCAGCCCACGACAGCCCGGGGCCAACGTCCTGACTTTC,CASSPRQPGANVLTF
.,.,TRBV10-3,TRBJ1-1,TGTGCCATCAGTGAAAGGGCAGGGGAGTTCTCTGAAGCTTTCTTT,CAISERAGEFSEAFF
.,.,TRBV9,TRBJ2-3,TGTGCCAGCAGCCTGGGGCCAGACACAGATACGCAGTATTTT,CASSLGPDTDTQYF
.,few,TRBV11-1,TRBJ1-1,TGTGCCAGCAGCCCCTTCTCCGGAACACTAGACACTGAAGCTTTCTTT,CASSPFSGTLDTEAFF
.,.,TRBV19,TRBJ2-5,TGTGCCAGTAGTATCGGTGGAGAGACCCAGTACTTC,CASSIGGETQYF
.,once,TRBV15,TRBJ1-1,TGTGCCACCAGCAGAGAGGCAGGGATTCTAATGAACACTGAAGCTTTCTTT,CATSREAGILMNTEAFF
TRBD1,.,TRBV2,TRBJ1-5,TGTGCCAGCAGGGTACAGGGACAGATCCTAGTCCCCCAGCATTTT,CASRVQGQILVPQHF
.,.,TRBV9,TRBJ1-3,TGTGCCAGCAGCGTACAACCGCAGGGTCGGGGAAACACCATATATTTT,CASSVQPQGRGNTIYF
TRBD1,.,TRBV2,TRBJ1-6,TGTGCCAGCAACCGACAGGGGGAAGTCAATTCACCCCTCCACTTT,CASNRQGEVNSPLHF
.,few,TRBV29-1,TRBJ1-2,TGCAGCGTTGAATGGCAGGGGAACTATGGCTACACCTTC,CSVEWQGNYGYTF
.,few,TRBV3-1/TRBV3-2,TRBJ2-3,TGTGCCAGCAGCCAAGATACCGCCTACACAGATACGCAGTATTTT,CASSQDTAYTDTQYF
.,few,TRBV9,TRBJ1-2,TGTGCCAGCAGCGTACAGGCCTCTAACTATGGCTACACCTTC,CASSVQASNYGYTF
.,.,TRBV7-9,TRBJ2-3,TGTGCCAGCAGCCTAATTACTGATACGCAGTATTTT,CASSLITDTQYF
TRBD2,.,TRBV6-2/TRBV6-3,TRBJ2-1,TGTGCCAGCAGCTCCCGGGTAGCGGGTTACAATGAGCAGTTCTTC,CASSSRVAGYNEQFF
.,.,TRBV5-6,TRBJ2-5,TGTGCCAGCAGCTTCGCTGGGAGAGAGACCCAGTACTTC,CASSFAGRETQYF
TRBD2,.,TRBV3-1/TRBV3-2,TRBJ2-1,TGTGCCAGCAGCCAATGGGGGGAGGGCGGCCGAGAGCAGTTCTTC,CASSQWGEGGREQFF
.,once,TRBV12-5,TRBJ2-1,TGTGCTAGTGGTTTGGCCACCATCGGGAGTGAGCAGTTCTTC,CASGLATIGSEQFF
.,few,TRBV27,TRBJ1-2,TGTGCCACCAGTGCCCGGGGAGGTTATGGCTACACCTTC,CATSARGGYGYTF
TRBD1,.,TRBV7-9,TRBJ1-5,TGTGCCAGCAGCGGCCGTACAGGGGACAGCAATCAGCCCCAGCATTTT,CASSGRTGDSNQPQHF
TRBD1,.,TRBV19,TRBJ2-1,TGTGCCAGTAGCGAGGGGGCCCCGAGCTCCTACAATGAGCAGTTCTTC,CASSEGAPSSYNEQFF
TRBD1,.,TRBV27,TRBJ1-2,TGTGCCAGCAGTCCTCAGGGGGGCTATGGCTACACCTTC,CASSPQGGYGYTF
TRBD2,.,TRBV6-2/TRBV6-3,TRBJ2-7,TGTGCCAGCAGTCTACGTCCCGGACTAGCGCAAAGCTCCTACGAGCAGTACTTC,CASSLRPGLAQSSYEQYF